The present entry profiles one T cell receptor beta chain with its context. Only in-frame clones appear in the TCRdb table, and some are missing; sequencing was by immunoSEQ multiplex PCR. The table shows about 87,000 clones, with roughly 93% occurring only once. The CDR3 sequence is 15 residues long. Trimming took 3 bases from V and 3 from J, leaving 11 bases between them. CDR1 is MGHDK and CDR2 is SYGVNS in the germline V gene. The data originate from a study of T cell changes during pregnancy in multiple sclerosis. This specimen was peripheral blood, taken in the third trimester of pregnancy. This TCR came from a female donor in good health, enrolled as a control in a pregnancy study. The chain couples TRBV25-1 to TRBJ2-2, with D possibly matching TRBD2 (5 bases). This chain's CDR3 is CASSDYGGDTGELFF. The CDR3 DNA reads TGTGCCAGCAGTGATTACGGAGGCGACACCGGGGAGCTGTTTTTT.